This T cell receptor beta chain was documented in a study of T cell changes during pregnancy in multiple sclerosis. Libraries were prepared by immunoSEQ multiplex PCR; TCRdb keeps only in-frame clonotypes and omits some of them. The repertoire holds around 46,000 clones, with 80% to 90% as singletons. The J segment lost 1 base and the V segment lost 4 bases, leaving 4 bases of the junction unmatched. Germline V CDR1 and CDR2: LGHNA, YNFKEQ. CDR3 length: 15 residues. This specimen consisted of CD8+ T cells from peripheral blood mononuclear cells, obtained in the second trimester of pregnancy. The source of this sequence is a female donor with multiple sclerosis, enrolled in a pregnancy study. V gene TRBV4-2 combines with J gene TRBJ1-1; 9 bases are shared with TRBD1. For the CDR3, the DNA is TGTGCCAGCAGCCCTCGGGACAGGGAGAACACTGAAGCTTTCTTT. As protein: CASSPRDRENTEAFF.